This T cell receptor (beta chain) was captured by sequencing in a study of cytotoxic CD8 clonotypes in ibrutinib-treated CLL. The germline gives CDR1 SGHVS, CDR2 FNYEAQ. This CDR3 comprises 15 residues. V was cut by 5 bases and J by 3 bases, with 16 bases left in between. This table comes from immunoSEQ multiplex PCR, and its TCRdb copy is limited to in-frame clones, with some not included. The table lists 150,000 to 200,000 clones, approximately 80% of them singletons. The rearrangement links TRBV7-6 to TRBJ1-2; a weak D match, TRBD1 (6 bases). The receptor's source is a human donor with chronic lymphocytic leukemia. The sample consisted of PBMCs, taken after 24 months of ibrutinib treatment. The CDR3 DNA reads as TGTGCCAGCAGCCGAAGCGGGAGGGGGGACTATGGCTACACCTTC. Its protein is CASSRSGRGDYGYTF. Based on the CDR3 plus reference TRBV7-6 and TRBJ1-2, the full variable domain is GAGVSQSPRYKVTKRGQDVALRCDPISGHVSLYWYRQALGQGPEFLTYFNYEAQQDKSGLPNDRFSAERPEGSISTLTIQRTEQRDSAMYRCASSRSGRGDYGYTFGSGTRLTVV.